This TCR beta chain was obtained from a study of memory CD4+ T cells and cytomegalovirus serostatus. Looking at the study overall: Healthy Belgian adult donors included fewer than 10 CMV-positive and about two dozen CMV-negative people.

The sort gate was single viable CD3+CD4+CD8-CD45RO+ cells for memory CD4+ T cells. TCRdb's copy holds only in-frame clones and misses some; the assay was immunoSEQ multiplex PCR. The sample includes 45,000 to 60,000 clones, around 80% of them seen just once. This receptor was identified in an adult in good health and CMV-seropositive. Sequencing was performed on memory CD4+ T cells from blood.

DNA of the CDR3: TGTGCCAGCAGTTCGGGACAGAGAAACTATGGCTACACCTTC. Amino acids: CASSSGQRNYGYTF. The chain links TRBV6-5 to TRBJ1-2; TRBD1 agrees at 7 bases. CDR3 length: 14 amino acids. Germline CDR1 is MNHEY and CDR2 is SVGAGI. The V segment lost 4 bases and the J segment 2 bases; nucleotides outside the gene matches: 4.